Following are 7 T cell receptor beta chains from one sample sequenced in a study of cytomegalovirus exposure and HLA in healthy donors (dated by TCRdb to 2016 to 2017). The library relied on the immunoSEQ multiplex PCR assay. A mixture of 60 forward primers for TCR Vbeta segments and 13 reverse primers for TCR Jbeta segments was used in the multiplex PCR. Drawn from immuneACCESS, this table holds only the in-frame rearrangements with V and J called that TCRdb kept. Clones are partly lost; checked studies trace under half to an unresolved V gene and leave the rest unexplained. The table for this sample lists approximately 190,000 clones; 80% to 85% of them were counted only once. The ten largest clones represent roughly 0.8% of the sample. What was sequenced was PBMCs. Receptors were obtained from a woman under 30 in good health and CMV-seronegative.

CDR3 sequence: CASSVGGGGGSQETQYF. CDR3 nucleotide sequence: TGTGCCAGCAGCGTAGGTGGGGGGGGAGGGAGCCAAGAGACCCAGTACTTC. The chain recombines TRBV9 with TRBJ2-5, with TRBD2 identical over 7 bases. This CDR3 is built from 17 residues. V was pared by 0 bases and J by 1 base, with 9 bases of the junction left unmatched. CDR1 is SGDLS and CDR2 is YYNGEE in the germline V gene.

This chain uses TRBV5-6 with TRBJ2-7; 8 bases agree with TRBD1. The CDR3 runs to 14 residues. Germline V gives CDR1 SGHDT, CDR2 YYEEEE. V gave up 0 bases and J gave up 6 bases; unmatched junction bases: 5. The CDR3 loop reads CASSLGTGSREQYF. The CDR3 DNA sequence: TGTGCCAGCAGCTTGGGGACAGGGTCGCGCGAGCAGTACTTC.

V is TRBV2 and J is TRBJ1-6, with D uncertain. The V gene lost 4 bases and the J gene lost 6 bases, with 7 bases spanning the gap. The CDR3 spans 13 residues. In germline, CDR1 is SNHLY, CDR2 FYNNEI. CDR3 amino acids: CASSGAANSPLHF. The CDR3 region has the DNA TGTGCCAGCAGTGGGGCTGCTAATTCACCCCTCCACTTT.

The chain links TRBV29-1 to TRBJ1-5; no reliable D call. The CDR3 is made up of 13 amino acids. The germline V and J ends were trimmed by 4 bases and 3 bases, with 10 bases remaining between them. Looked up from germline, CDR1 is SQVTM and CDR2 is ANQGSEA. CDR3 nucleotide sequence: TGCAGCGTTGCCCCGGGTCTCAATCAGCCCCAGCATTTT. The encoded protein is CSVAPGLNQPQHF. The full variable domain, in which reference TRBV29-1 and TRBJ1-5 provide the parts outside the CDR3, is SAVISQKPSRDICQRGTSLTIQCQVDSQVTMMFWYRQQPGQSLTLIATANQGSEATYESGFVIDKFPISRPNLTFSTLTVSNMSPEDSSIYLCSVAPGLNQPQHFGDGTRLSIL.

This clone turned up a few times. The chain recombines TRBV19 with TRBJ2-2; unclear D gene. Trimming shortened V by 4 bases and J by 3 bases, and 9 bases separated the two germline ends. The CDR3 spans 14 residues. Germline V gene lookup returns CDR1 LNHDA and CDR2 SQIVND (reference sequence). The CDR3 loop is CASSSGTHTGELFF. The CDR3 nucleotides are TGTGCCAGTAGTAGCGGAACCCACACCGGGGAGCTGTTTTTT.

The chain carries TRBV6-6 and TRBJ1-1; D not resolved. The CDR3 is 14 residues long. The ends were cut back, 0 bases at V and 4 bases at J, with 9 bases in the middle. CDR1 and CDR2 (germline): MNHNY, SVGAGI (reference sequence). The DNA of the CDR3 is TGTGCCAGCAGTTACTCTTACGACTTCACTGAAGCTTTCTTT. Residues: CASSYSYDFTEAFF.

The CDR3 DNA reads as TGTGCCAGCTCACCACTGCCAAATGTGAGCTCCTACAATGAGCAGTTCTTC. The encoded protein is CASSPLPNVSSYNEQFF. The chain couples TRBV18 to TRBJ2-1, with D unresolved. CDR3 length equals 17 residues. CDR1 is KGHSH and CDR2 is LQKENI in the germline V gene. V lost 1 base and J lost 0, with 13 bases in between.